These T cell receptor beta chains were read from a single sample in a study of blood T cells in healthy people across ages. TCRdb fed the 5' RACE reads into MiXCR, producing one record per CDR3 protein. The sample has approximately 830,000 distinct CDR3 sequences; around 62% are singletons. The sequencing input was blood. The origin of the receptors is a man aged 25 to 45 in good health. The CDR3 runs from the conserved cysteine through the conserved F or W. Each record gives: J gene, V gene, clone size, D gene, CDR3 length, CDR3 DNA, CDR3 protein. The D gene is left open where the match is weak. Some rows have no size entry. The others give once, few or many, or a class for an expanded clone.

j_call: TRBJ1-2; v_call: TRBV4-1; clone_size: few; d_call: TRBD1; cdr3_length: 15; cdr3_nt: TGCGCCAGCAGCAAAGTGCCCGGGACAGAGTATGGCTACACCTTC; cdr3_aa: CASSKVPGTEYGYTF
j_call: TRBJ2-7; v_call: TRBV27; clone_size: .; d_call: TRBD2; cdr3_length: 16; cdr3_nt: TGTGCCAGCAGTTTAGGCCGCGGGGGGACCCCCTACGAGCAGTACTTC; cdr3_aa: CASSLGRGGTPYEQYF
j_call: TRBJ2-4; v_call: TRBV15; clone_size: few; d_call: .; cdr3_length: 16; cdr3_nt: TGTGCCACCAGCAGAGATTTTGGTATAGCCAAAAACATTCAGTACTTC; cdr3_aa: CATSRDFGIAKNIQYF
j_call: TRBJ2-3; v_call: TRBV2; clone_size: .; d_call: .; cdr3_length: 15; cdr3_nt: TGTGCCAGCAGGGCCGGGTGGGAGAGGACAGATACGCAGTATTTT; cdr3_aa: CASRAGWERTDTQYF
j_call: TRBJ2-7; v_call: TRBV20-1; clone_size: .; d_call: TRBD1; cdr3_length: 16; cdr3_nt: TGCAGTGCTACAGAGAGAGGACAGGGGAAGAATTACGAGCAGTACTTC; cdr3_aa: CSATERGQGKNYEQYF
j_call: TRBJ1-2; v_call: TRBV10-3; clone_size: once; d_call: TRBD1; cdr3_length: 14; cdr3_nt: TGTGCCATCAGTGAGTCGAGGGACAGGGCAGTGGACACCTTC; cdr3_aa: CAISESRDRAVDTF
j_call: TRBJ2-1; v_call: TRBV7-2; clone_size: .; d_call: TRBD1; cdr3_length: 14; cdr3_nt: TGTGCCAGCAGCTTAAGGGGGACAGGGCATGAGCAGTTCTTC; cdr3_aa: CASSLRGTGHEQFF
j_call: TRBJ2-1; v_call: TRBV14; clone_size: .; d_call: TRBD2; cdr3_length: 15; cdr3_nt: TGTGCCAGCAGCCAAATAGCGGGGGGCTACAATGAGCAGTTCTTC; cdr3_aa: CASSQIAGGYNEQFF
j_call: TRBJ2-3; v_call: TRBV18; clone_size: .; d_call: .; cdr3_length: 14; cdr3_nt: TGTGCCAGCTCACCACCTGGACTCTCGGATACGCAGTATTTT; cdr3_aa: CASSPPGLSDTQYF
j_call: TRBJ1-4; v_call: TRBV7-9; clone_size: .; d_call: .; cdr3_length: 15; cdr3_nt: TGTGCCAGCACCCTTGCTCCAGGAGATAATGAAAAACTGTTTTTT; cdr3_aa: CASTLAPGDNEKLFF
j_call: TRBJ2-7; v_call: TRBV20-1; clone_size: once; d_call: .; cdr3_length: 11; cdr3_nt: TGCAGTGCGCCATCCGCGGTCGAGCAGTACTTC; cdr3_aa: CSAPSAVEQYF
j_call: TRBJ1-5; v_call: TRBV12-3/TRBV12-4; clone_size: .; d_call: .; cdr3_length: 16; cdr3_nt: TGTGCCAGCAGCCCCGGGTTTGGAGGGGGATATCAGCCCCAGCATTTT; cdr3_aa: CASSPGFGGGYQPQHF
j_call: TRBJ2-1; v_call: TRBV7-8; clone_size: once; d_call: .; cdr3_length: 16; cdr3_nt: TGTGCCAGCAGCTTACAGGGGGGGCTCTCCTACAATGAGCAGTTCTTC; cdr3_aa: CASSLQGGLSYNEQFF
j_call: TRBJ2-5; v_call: TRBV4-3; clone_size: few; d_call: .; cdr3_length: 14; cdr3_nt: TGCGCCAGCAGCCAAGAACCTGTCAGCGAGACCCAGTACTTC; cdr3_aa: CASSQEPVSETQYF
j_call: TRBJ1-4; v_call: TRBV6-1; clone_size: .; d_call: .; cdr3_length: 14; cdr3_nt: TGTGCCAGCAGTGAGGTGCAGATAAATGAAAAACTGTTTTTT; cdr3_aa: CASSEVQINEKLFF
j_call: TRBJ2-6; v_call: TRBV5-1; clone_size: many; d_call: .; cdr3_length: 17; cdr3_nt: TGCGCCAGCAGCCTAATGACTAAGCCTGGTGGGGCCAACGTCCTGACTTTC; cdr3_aa: CASSLMTKPGGANVLTF
j_call: TRBJ1-4; v_call: TRBV4-3; clone_size: .; d_call: TRBD1; cdr3_length: 15; cdr3_nt: TGCGCCAGCAGCCAAGTGGGACAGGGGAGTGAAAAACTGTTTTTT; cdr3_aa: CASSQVGQGSEKLFF
j_call: TRBJ1-5; v_call: TRBV4-2; clone_size: .; d_call: .; cdr3_length: 15; cdr3_nt: TGTGCCAGCAGCCAGGACGGACAGAGAAATCAGCCCCAGCATTTT; cdr3_aa: CASSQDGQRNQPQHF
j_call: TRBJ1-2; v_call: TRBV2; clone_size: .; d_call: TRBD1; cdr3_length: 16; cdr3_nt: TGTGCCAGCAGTGAAGCCCGGACAGGCTTTTTATCTGGCTACACCTTC; cdr3_aa: CASSEARTGFLSGYTF
j_call: TRBJ2-5; v_call: TRBV4-2; clone_size: many; d_call: .; cdr3_length: 15; cdr3_nt: TGTGCCAGCAGCCGCAAGCAGGGAGACGAAGAGACCCAGTACTTC; cdr3_aa: CASSRKQGDEETQYF
j_call: TRBJ2-5; v_call: TRBV5-6; clone_size: .; d_call: TRBD1; cdr3_length: 15; cdr3_nt: TGTGCCAGCGGCCGGACAGGCGAGCGACAAGAGACCCAGTACTTC; cdr3_aa: CASGRTGERQETQYF
j_call: TRBJ2-6; v_call: TRBV4-3; clone_size: .; d_call: .; cdr3_length: 18; cdr3_nt: TGCGCCAGCAGCCACGAGGGGACTGCGCTTTCTGGGGCCAACGTCCTGACTTTC; cdr3_aa: CASSHEGTALSGANVLTF
j_call: TRBJ2-1; v_call: TRBV11-2; clone_size: many; d_call: .; cdr3_length: 12; cdr3_nt: TGTGCCAGCAGCCCCGTGGGCAATGAGCAGTTCTTC; cdr3_aa: CASSPVGNEQFF
j_call: TRBJ2-7; v_call: TRBV20-1; clone_size: few; d_call: TRBD1; cdr3_length: 15; cdr3_nt: TGCAGTGCTGCCTCGCTGGACAGGGTCACCTACGAGCAGTACTTC; cdr3_aa: CSAASLDRVTYEQYF
j_call: TRBJ2-3; v_call: TRBV25-1; clone_size: .; d_call: .; cdr3_length: 16; cdr3_nt: TGTGCCAGCAGTGCACCCGGGACACCTAGCACAGATACGCAGTATTTT; cdr3_aa: CASSAPGTPSTDTQYF
j_call: TRBJ2-5; v_call: TRBV14; clone_size: .; d_call: TRBD1; cdr3_length: 16; cdr3_nt: TGTGCCAGCAGCCAAGATAGGGACAGGGGTTTAGAGACCCAGTACTTC; cdr3_aa: CASSQDRDRGLETQYF
j_call: TRBJ2-3; v_call: TRBV7-2; clone_size: .; d_call: TRBD2; cdr3_length: 15; cdr3_nt: TGTGCCAGCAGCTTATTCAGCGGGGGGACAGATACGCAGTATTTT; cdr3_aa: CASSLFSGGTDTQYF